This T cell receptor (beta chain) was recorded in a study of cytomegalovirus exposure and HLA in healthy donors (dated 2017 in TCRdb). Background for the entire study: In an earlier analysis of around 540 of the donors, roughly 300 Gb of sequence data and 100 million or so unique TCR beta sequences from 180 million or so T cells were reported. Roughly 300 gigabases of sequencing data and approximately 80 million unique TCR sequences were included in an early release covering about 700 HLA-typed donors. Among the roughly 400 genotyped donors, approximately 77% belonged to the genetic ancestry cluster associated with self-reported Caucasian donors. The aim of the study was to test whether cataloging public T cell receptors could identify signatures of past pathogen exposure. Using immunosequencing, the study profiled T cell repertoires from around 680 subjects and related those repertoires to cytomegalovirus serostatus. Besides the first cohort of 666 subjects, a separate validation cohort made up of around 120 different subjects was used. The study combined high-throughput TCR immunosequencing, statistical association of individual TCRs with disease status, and machine learning to predict cytomegalovirus infection status. In a later analysis, previously published TCR beta repertoires from 550 to 700 donors were re-analyzed and high-resolution HLA genotyping was added so that TCR occurrence patterns could be studied. In the later analysis, no new phenotypic data were used to find candidate immune exposures; instead, reliance was placed on TCR beta sequences and their occurrence across donors. An earlier analysis of 587 of the donors used high-throughput TCR beta sequencing to judge whether each TCR beta V gene segment behaved as functional or pseudogenic. Donor age, sex, ethnicity and CMV serostatus were collected together with the repertoire data. A later genetic analysis took genome-wide SNP genotypes for about 65% of the roughly 670 donors and used that subset as a discovery cohort. All discovery cohort repertoires had been generated on a single sequencing platform. Class I and class II HLA loci were covered by the typing at four-digit resolution. Typing coverage differed by locus: A, B, C, DRB1 and DQB1 were typed in about 629-630 donors, DQA1 in roughly 510, DPA1 in around 600, and DPB1 in roughly 450. Five DR-DQ haplotypes were treated as single units for association and clustering because of strong linkage in the cohort. Across approximately 400 genotyped donors of the cohort, an average of about 250,000 unique TCR beta nucleotide sequences per donor were sequenced, and 15% to 20% of those sequences were non-productive.

Turning to this clone: Its binding antigen is unknown.

The germline V gene encodes CDR1 MNHNS and CDR2 SASEGT. V is pruned by 4 bases and J by 8 bases, leaving 11 bases of the junction without a gene match. From the cysteine up to the phenylalanine, the CDR3 has a length of 16 residues. The sequence is cut down to CDR3 DNA, 48 bases in frame from base 1. The library was generated by the immunoSEQ multiplex PCR assay. For the multiplex PCR, a mixture combining 60 forward primers for TCR Vbeta segments and 13 reverse primers for TCR Jbeta segments was used. The CDR3 region of rearranged TCR beta genes was amplified from genomic DNA by a multiplex PCR assay. The Illumina HiSeq System was used to sequence the amplified TCR beta libraries as 87-base-pair reads. As for how the authors treated the data: A later analysis counted about 82 million unique TCR beta chains across the approximately 700 repertoires, and roughly 11 million of these chains were shared by at least two donors. Raw reads were error-corrected and collapsed into unique sequences with a nearest-neighbor algorithm that merged closely related sequences to remove PCR and sequencing errors. Alignment of CDR3 sequences to IMGT reference sequences was used to assign V, D and J gene segments. For a sequence to be retained, a match of at least six nucleotides to both a V gene segment and a J gene segment was required. A rearrangement counted as productive if the CDR3 had no stop codons and remained in frame with V and J, and every other rearrangement counted as non-productive. Following IMGT convention, CDR3 was defined as the stretch from the second conserved V-encoded cysteine up to the conserved J-encoded phenylalanine. In an earlier analysis of around 570 of the donors, sequences lacking an unambiguous match to a single V gene segment were excluded. An earlier analysis of 500 to 600 of the donors classified V segments as functional when productive rearrangements were above 56.7% and as segregating when the standard deviation between donors was above 5%. A statistical classification framework was developed to diagnose cytomegalovirus status using the catalog of TCR beta chain sequences. A later analysis assigned V and J genes by comparing TCR nucleotide sequences with IMGT/GENE-DB human TR gene sequences. In a later analysis, CDR3 sequences and most-parsimonious VDJ recombination scenarios were assigned using the TCRdist pipeline. In a later analysis, each TCR beta chain was defined by its CDR3 amino acid sequence together with its V-gene family, and reads lacking a unique V-gene family were excluded. As a way to deal with suspected cross-contamination and a sequencing artifact, a later analysis dropped approximately 570 nucleotide sequences that were highly shared and had low generation probability. In a later analysis, a clonal expansion index was calculated for each public chain from normalized within-repertoire ranks of inferred template counts. A later analysis computed generation probabilities with a VDJ recombination model fitted to out-of-frame rearrangements, and checked the results against IGoR. A later analysis scored TCR-TCR, TCR-HLA and TCR-CMV co-occurrence with hypergeometric tests, applying a repertoire-size bias correction to TCR pairs. False discovery rates were estimated in a later analysis by permuting HLA or CMV assignments 20 times. In a later analysis, co-occurring TCRs were grouped using DBSCAN, with TCRdist sequence similarity added in when clustering inside HLA-allele-positive subsets. Co-occurrence clustering excluded repertoires with fewer than 30,000 or more than 120,000 public chains, plus five with anomalous nucleotide sharing. TCRdb provides this immuneACCESS table in a form limited to in-frame rearrangements. Some clones are lacking; in checked studies, under half of them reflect an unresolved V gene, and why the rest are absent is not known. The DNA gave D and trimming, while V, J and clone size come from that table. This specimen's table enumerates 60,000 to 80,000 clones. 0.8% to 1% of the sample is taken by the ten largest.

The cohort consisted of 650 to 700 healthy bone marrow donors. At the time of sampling, every cohort member was nominally healthy, though immune exposures that went unrecorded were likely present. The donor was CMV seronegative and was included in the group of several hundred seronegative cohort members. Each donor provided a peripheral blood sample, and peripheral blood mononuclear cells were used for TCR beta sequencing. The Qiagen DNeasy Blood Extraction Kit was used to extract genomic DNA from the blood cell samples. What the study reported, not specific to this receptor: Because counts were too low, about 18 rarely observed V segments, including chromosome 9 orphons, were left out of the earlier analysis of some 640 of the donors. Only TCR beta chains were sequenced in this cohort, and the absence of alpha or paired-chain data limited detectable features. Compared with the approximately 670-donor mean, donors in an Asian-associated ancestry cluster had fewer N-insertions in productive TCRs, according to a later genetic analysis. In an earlier analysis of around 600 of the donors, most TCR beta V segments were observed in productive rearrangements about 90% or about 30% of the time, broadly matching IMGT annotations. An association between a missense DCLRE1C variant and V-gene and J-gene trimming of TCR beta chains was found in a later genetic analysis and replicated in an independent cohort. Across donors, most TCR sequences were observed very rarely, whereas some public TCRs were present in many individuals. In a later analysis, several top co-occurrence clusters were reported to appear linked to parvovirus B19, influenza, CMV and Epstein-Barr virus. In the study, 150 to 200 TCR beta chains were listed as associated with cytomegalovirus. In a later analysis, HLA-associated TCR beta chains were found to be more clonally expanded and to have lower generation probabilities than equally common non-associated chains. The sequencing pipeline was judged likely to have produced a cluster of highly shared sequence variants as a technical artifact. A further reported finding was that TCR beta sequences accurately predicted the HLA-A and HLA-B alleles for most subjects in the first cohort. A few of the identified cytomegalovirus-associated TCR beta chains were confirmed in vitro to be specific for cytomegalovirus antigens. Some IMGT-functional V segments, including TRBV6-2 and TRBV6-3, could not be told apart with the 87-base-pair reads, so those segments were excluded. According to a later analysis, most CMV-associated TCR beta chains appeared to be HLA-restricted, and the HLA associations seemed to be driven largely by CMV exposure. Because HLA typing was missing for some donors at each locus, association tests included only the typed subset. In both the original and validation cohorts, the classifier was reported to diagnose cytomegalovirus status with high specificity and sensitivity. The authors suggested that the approach could potentially be extended to other disease states and immunological phenotypes. Linkage disequilibrium might explain the correlated functional status among segregating V segments, but an unknown experimental factor could not be ruled out. CMV serostatus was the only immune exposure information available for the cohort. Assigning TCR associations to individual alleles was difficult when HLA alleles, especially DR and DQ, strongly co-occurred. Specific HLA alleles were associated with 15,000 to 20,000 TCR beta sequences at a false discovery rate of 0.05 in a later analysis. Presence/absence analyses assumed roughly uniform sequencing depth across donors, an assumption that may not hold. In a later analysis, the rate of TCR association differed among HLA loci, with DRB1 alleles having the most associated TCRs and HLA-C alleles having the fewest.

The chain employs TRBV6-1 and TRBJ1-6; 7 bases in the junction line up with TRBD1. The TCR originated in a boy between 5 and 17 years old in good health and CMV-seronegative. The sequenced sample was PBMCs. The DNA is TGTGCCAGCAGTGCCTCGACAGGGTGGTCGGATTCACCCCTCCACTTT. Protein translation: CASSASTGWSDSPLHF.